The next 18 T cell receptor beta chains were all read from a single sample in a study of immune characterization of retroperitoneal liposarcoma. Each CDR3 protein gets one entry after TCRdb re-called the PCR reads with MiXCR. The sample includes 5,500 to 8,000 distinct CDR3 sequences, about 29% of them seen just once. The sample was tumor tissue. These receptors all come from a female donor with retroperitoneal liposarcoma.

In its sample, this clonotype was seen many times. This rearrangement joins TRBV11-2 to TRBJ2-1; no reliable D call. Judging by the DNA end, TRBJ2-7 fits better; the J call may be wrong. The CDR3 length is 12 residues. Germline CDR1 reads SGHAT; CDR2 reads FQNNGV. CDR3 coding DNA: TGTGCCAGCAGCTCTCCCAACTACGAGCAGTACTTC. Translating it yields CASSSPNYEQYF.

The chain links TRBV12-5 to TRBJ1-5; D is unclear. Germline lookup yields CDR1 LGHNT and CDR2 FRNRAP. The CDR3 sequence is 14 residues long. Trimming shortened V by 5 bases and J by 3 bases, and 11 bases separated the two germline ends. As DNA, the CDR3 is TGTGCTAGTGGTATCGGACCCACCAATCAGCCCCAGCATTTT. Translation gives CASGIGPTNQPQHF.

The V call is TRBV7-6, the J call TRBJ2-2; tentative D call: TRBD1 (6 bases). CDR3 length: 17 amino acids. Trimming took off 5 bases at V and 1 base at J, with 17 bases between the two ends. Per the germline V gene, CDR1 is SGHVS and CDR2 is FNYEAQ. The CDR3 loop reads CASSEVPGQLNTGELFF. CDR3 bases: TGTGCCAGCAGCGAAGTACCGGGACAATTGAACACCGGGGAGCTGTTTTTT. Supplemented by reference TRBV7-6 and TRBJ2-2, the full variable domain reads GAGVSQSPRYKVTKRGQDVALRCDPISGHVSLYWYRQALGQGPEFLTYFNYEAQQDKSGLPNDRFSAERPEGSISTLTIQRTEQRDSAMYRCASSEVPGQLNTGELFFGEGSRLTVL.

The V gene is TRBV7-4, the J gene TRBJ2-3; D is unresolved. The CDR3 is 15 residues long. V lost 2 bases and J 2 bases, leaving 11 bases between the germline ends. Per germline, CDR1 SGHVT and CDR2 SQSDAQ. CDR3 protein: CASSLNAAITDTQYF. CDR3 DNA sequence: TGTGCCAGCAGCTTAAACGCGGCGATCACAGATACGCAGTATTTT.

By share of the sample, this clonotype is large (0.1 to 1%). Here the CDR3 DNA reads TGTGCCAGCAGCCCTCGTTTAGCCGGTTACAATGAGCAGTTCTTC. Protein product: CASSPRLAGYNEQFF. V usage is TRBV11-3 and J usage is TRBJ2-1, with unresolved D. V was cut by 5 bases and J by 4 bases, with 15 bases left in between. Germline loops: CDR1 SGHNT, CDR2 YENEEA. This CDR3 has 15 amino acids. Full variable domain (missing parts from reference TRBV11-3 and TRBJ2-1): EAGVVQSPRYKIIEKKQPVAFWCNPISGHNTLYWYLQNLGQGPELLIRYENEEAVDDSQLPKDRFSAERLKGVDSTLKIQPAELGDSAVYLCASSPRLAGYNEQFFGPGTRLTVL.

Many counts were recorded for this clonotype. This may be a read error: a much more frequent sequence differs by one nucleotide. The chain uses TRBV6-6 and TRBJ2-1; D assignment may be TRBD1 or TRBD2 (5 bases each). This CDR3 is built from 12 residues. The V end lost 5 bases, the J end lost 10 bases, and 12 bases lay between the germline ends. CDR1 is MNHNY, CDR2 SVGAGI, per germline (reference sequence). The CDR3 loop is CASSGWGNEQFF. The CDR3 DNA sequence: TGTGCCAGCAGTGGGTGGGGGAACGAGCAGTTCTTC.

The chain links TRBV6-1 to TRBJ2-1; TRBD2 agrees at 7 bases. The end of the DNA is better explained by TRBJ2-7, so the J call may be wrong. The CDR3 has 15 amino acids. From germline, CDR1 is MNHNS and CDR2 SASEGT. The CDR3 region is CASSGTLGLVIEQYF. CDR3 sequence (DNA): TGTGCCAGCAGTGGGACACTTGGACTAGTGATCGAGCAGTACTTC.

The chain carries TRBV5-6 and TRBJ2-3; 7 nucleotides match TRBD2. Trimming took 0 bases from V and 0 from J; bases not matched to a gene: 1. Looked up from germline, CDR1 is SGHDT and CDR2 is YYEEEE. CDR3 length equals 15 residues. CDR3 DNA sequence: TGTGCCAGCAGCTTGGGGGGGGGGAGCACAGATACGCAGTATTTT. Its protein product is CASSLGGGSTDTQYF. Drawing the rest from reference TRBV5-6 and TRBJ2-3, the complete variable domain is DAGVTQSPTHLIKTRGQQVTLRCSPKSGHDTVSWYQQALGQGPQFIFQYYEEEERQRGNFPDRFSGHQFPNYSSELNVNALLLGDSALYLCASSLGGGSTDTQYFGPGTRLTVL.

This clonotype is termed medium-sized (0.01 to 0.1%). The gene calls are TRBV7-2 and TRBJ2-7; D gene uncertain. The CDR3 extends over 15 amino acids. V dropped 1 base and J dropped 2 bases, with 12 bases sitting between them. The V gene's germline CDR1 is SGHTA and CDR2 FQGNSA. The CDR3 region is CASSLVLGGAYEQYF. The CDR3 DNA is TGTGCCAGCAGCTTAGTGCTGGGCGGAGCCTACGAGCAGTACTTC.

The CDR3 spells CASSLVYADTQYF. In DNA form, the CDR3 reads TGTGCCAGCAGCTTAGTGTATGCAGATACGCAGTATTTT. The V call is TRBV7-8, the J call TRBJ2-3; D is unresolved. The CDR3 contains 13 residues. Germline values: CDR1 SGHVS, CDR2 FQNEAQ. Trimming stripped 1 base from V and 4 bases from J, with 6 bases between.

At least ten counts were recorded for this clonotype. The chain combines TRBV10-2 with TRBJ1-2; 9 bases are shared with TRBD1. The CDR3 runs 14 residues. With V trimmed by 8 bases and J by 7 bases, 11 bases remained unmatched. Germline CDR1 and CDR2: WSHSY and SAAADI. The CDR3: CASGARDRAGGYTF. The DNA for the CDR3 is TGCGCCAGCGGTGCCCGGGACAGGGCGGGTGGCTACACCTTC.

The chain combines TRBV7-2 with TRBJ2-1; 10 positions match TRBD1. The J call could be wrong; TRBJ2-7 is a better fit for the DNA end. This CDR3 is built from 13 residues. Per the germline V gene, CDR1 is SGHTA and CDR2 is FQGNSA. DNA of the CDR3: TGTGCCAGCAGCTCTGGGACAGGGGACGAGCAGTACTTC. It yields the protein CASSSGTGDEQYF.

The chain recombines TRBV18 with TRBJ2-3, with 9 bases fitting TRBD2. The CDR3 is 13 residues long. CDR1 and CDR2 from the germline V gene are KGHSH and LQKENI. Trimming at V came to 5 bases and at J to 5 bases, leaving 2 bases not matched to a gene. CDR3 in DNA: TGTGCCAGCTCAACGACTAGCGGAGATACGCAGTATTTT. Translating gives CASSTTSGDTQYF.

A few counts support this clonotype. The J gene is TRBJ2-4, the V gene TRBV6-1; 7 bases align to TRBD1. This CDR3 has 16 residues. J was trimmed by 1 base and V by 6 bases; bases with no gene match: 9. Germline CDR1 is MNHNS and CDR2 is SASEGT. DNA for the CDR3: TGTGCCAGCAGCCCGGAACCAGGGGGTGCCAAAAACATTCAGTACTTC. Translation gives CASSPEPGGAKNIQYF.

This chain uses TRBV4-3 with TRBJ2-5, with a weak D call TRBD2 (6 bases). The CDR3 contains 14 residues. Germline loops: CDR1 LGHNA, CDR2 YSLEER. V was cut by 1 base and J by 11 bases, with 17 bases left in between. CDR3 protein: CASSQVGTPNEQYF. The CDR3 DNA is TGCGCCAGCAGCCAAGTGGGGACTCCCAATGAGCAGTACTTC.

This clonotype is judged medium-sized (0.01 to 0.1%). V gene TRBV7-3 combines with J gene TRBJ2-1; possibly TRBD1 or TRBD2 for D (5 bases each). Deletions cut 3 bases from V and 5 bases from J, with 11 bases between. The germline V gene has CDR1 SGHTA and CDR2 FQGTGA. The CDR3 length is 14 residues. CDR3 residues: CASSFAGANNEQFF. The CDR3 region has the DNA TGTGCCAGCAGCTTCGCCGGGGCTAACAATGAGCAGTTCTTC.

This clonotype came up many times. The rearrangement links TRBV28 to TRBJ2-3; D might be TRBD1 (6 bases). The V end was cut by 8 bases, the J end by 3 bases, with 15 bases between. In germline, CDR1 is MDHEN, CDR2 SYDVKM. The length of the CDR3 is 14 residues. The DNA of the CDR3 is TGTGCCAGCGGTAAGGGACACGGTACAGATACGCAGTATTTT. Its protein product is CASGKGHGTDTQYF.

In this sample, this clonotype turned up a few times. The genes are TRBV6-1 and TRBJ1-6; D is uncertain. Trimming took off 3 bases at V and 11 bases at J, with 11 bases between the two ends. Germline V gene sequence: CDR1 MNHNS, CDR2 SASEGT. This CDR3 contains 13 residues. CDR3 amino acids: CASSELKSAPLHF. As DNA, the CDR3 is TGTGCCAGCAGTGAGCTTAAATCCGCACCCCTCCACTTT.